The 9 T cell receptor beta chains given below trace back to one sample, sequenced in a study of cytomegalovirus exposure and HLA in healthy donors. TCRdb's copy holds only in-frame clones and misses some; the assay was immunoSEQ multiplex PCR. The sample has roughly 310,000 clones; roughly 88% are singletons. Specimen: PBMCs. These receptors were obtained from a man aged 25-45 years in good health and CMV-seronegative.

The chain joins TRBV4-1 to TRBJ2-3; D is unresolved. The V gene's germline CDR1 is MGHRA and CDR2 YSYEKL. V dropped 2 bases and J dropped 0 bases, with 9 bases sitting between them. The CDR3 spans 15 residues. CDR3 protein: CASSQRESSTDTQYF. The CDR3 bases are TGCGCCAGCAGCCAACGAGAATCTAGCACAGATACGCAGTATTTT.

The chain couples TRBV2 to TRBJ2-5; a weak D match, TRBD1 (6 bases). V shed 7 bases and J shed 5 bases, with 11 bases lying between them. The CDR3 has 12 residues. Germline CDR1 is SNHLY and CDR2 is FYNNEI. The CDR3 region has the DNA TGTGCCAGCACAGGGGAGATGGAGACCCAGTACTTC. Protein product: CASTGEMETQYF. Filled out from reference TRBV2 and TRBJ2-5, the complete variable domain reads EPEVTQTPSHQVTQMGQEVILRCVPISNHLYFYWYRQILGQKVEFLVSFYNNEISEKSEIFDDQFSVERPDGSNFTLKIRSTKLEDSAMYFCASTGEMETQYFGPGTRLLVL.

The chain recombines TRBV12-5 with TRBJ2-7; D gene ambiguous. Trimming shortened V by 1 base and J by 4 bases, and 8 bases separated the two germline ends. Germline CDR1 and CDR2: LGHNT and FRNRAP. The CDR3 sequence is 13 residues long. DNA of the CDR3: TGTGCTAGTGGTTTGGGGAGTGGATACGAGCAGTACTTC. Amino acid sequence: CASGLGSGYEQYF.

The rearrangement uses TRBV19 and TRBJ2-2; 10 nucleotides match TRBD2. The germline V gene encodes CDR1 LNHDA and CDR2 SQIVND (reference sequence). With V trimmed by 3 bases and J by 2 bases, 3 bases remained unmatched. The CDR3 covers 16 residues. CDR3 amino acids: CASSIGLAVNTGELFF. The CDR3 nucleotides read TGTGCCAGTAGTATCGGACTAGCGGTTAACACCGGGGAGCTGTTTTTT. Drawing the rest from reference TRBV19 and TRBJ2-2, the complete variable domain is DGGITQSPKYLFRKEGQNVTLSCEQNLNHDAMYWYRQDPGQGLRLIYYSQIVNDFQKGDIAEGYSVSREKKESFPLTVTSAQKNPTAFYLCASSIGLAVNTGELFFGEGSRLTVL.

This clone has ten or more counts. The chain recombines TRBV4-2 with TRBJ2-5, with 8 positions matching TRBD2. From germline, CDR1 is LGHNA and CDR2 YNFKEQ. The length of the CDR3 is 16 residues. V was clipped by 4 bases and J by 7 bases; unmatched bases: 14. The CDR3 loop reads CASSPTAGGEYGTQYF. The CDR3 DNA reads as TGTGCCAGCAGCCCTACTGCGGGGGGCGAGTATGGGACCCAGTACTTC.

The gene calls are TRBV9 and TRBJ1-2; no definite D call. The CDR3 is made up of 14 amino acids. Trimming took off 0 bases at V and 0 bases at J, with 6 bases between the two ends. Germline V CDR1 and CDR2: SGDLS, YYNGEE. The CDR3 nucleotides are TGTGCCAGCAGCGTAGCTGCAGCTAACTATGGCTACACCTTC. Protein sequence: CASSVAAANYGYTF.

This clone showed up just once. The chain couples TRBV5-1 to TRBJ1-2; 10 bases align to TRBD1. V gave up 4 bases and J gave up 1 base; unmatched junction bases: 7. This CDR3 region has 16 residues. Germline loops: CDR1 SGHRS, CDR2 YFSETQ. Here the CDR3 reads CASSIAGTGVNYGYTF. As DNA, the CDR3 is TGCGCCAGCAGCATCGCCGGGACAGGGGTTAACTATGGCTACACCTTC.

The genes are TRBV19 and TRBJ1-1; D perhaps matches TRBD1 (5 bases). This CDR3 is 14 amino acids long. Germline V gives CDR1 LNHDA, CDR2 SQIVND (reference sequence). Trimming took off 7 bases at V and 0 bases at J, with 12 bases between the two ends. Written as DNA, the CDR3 is TGTGCCAGTACCGCTCGGGGGTTGAACACTGAAGCTTTCTTT. As protein: CASTARGLNTEAFF.

This sequence joins TRBV6-1 and TRBJ1-2; weak D call: TRBD1 (5 bases). The CDR3 has 13 amino acids. CDR1 and CDR2 (germline): MNHNS, SASEGT. V lost 8 bases to trimming and J lost 1 base, with 11 bases between them. The CDR3 DNA reads as TGTGCCAGCGATACAGGAGATAACTATGGCTACACCTTC. This translates into CASDTGDNYGYTF.